The rows below give T cell receptor beta chains drawn from one sample of a study of blood T cell repertoires in COVID-19. The repertoire was sequenced with immunoSEQ multiplex PCR; TCRdb's copy has only in-frame clones and lacks some. The table shows 310,000 or so clones, with more than 70% occurring only once. The sample was peripheral blood. Receptors were obtained from a young woman with COVID-19, enrolled during active disease. Each CDR3 is given with its conserved first and last residue.

v_call | cdr3_aa
TRBV30 | CAWSVEGRQPQHF
TRBV6-5 | CASSLIQGGTGELFF
TRBV2 | CASSDLRLAGLSYEQYF
TRBV30 | CAWVRGGTNYGYTF
TRBV11-2 | CASSLGADTGELFF
TRBV7-3 | CASSPSPRAADTGELFF
TRBV19 | CASSTTQNYGYTF
TRBV5-1 | CASSSIDRGRLHF
TRBV19 | CASSLDRATYEQYF
TRBV5-1 | CASSLNRDREDF
TRBV7-9 | CASSSTTGGFESEQYF
TRBV9 | CASSGGQGADEQYF
TRBV5-8 | CASSLALGGTEAFF
TRBV7-9 | CASSLAAQGEAFF
TRBV24-1 | CATSDFRTGGAKNIQYF